This entry lists 13 T cell receptor beta chains sequenced from one sample in a study of blood T cells in healthy people across ages (dated by TCRdb to about 2015). The library was built by means of 5' RACE. TCRdb records Illumina HiSeq 2500 as the sequencer. A second PCR of about 6 to 11 cycles was performed with a sample-barcoded 5' primer and a J-beta primer mix. In TCRdb, the public reads were trimmed at Q25 with fastp and aligned with MiXCR, with productive beta chains retained. Rows are combined by CDR3 protein, so each entry shows the most common genes and DNA. Present in this sample are approximately 790,000 distinct CDR3 sequences, 55% to 65% of which were seen just once. The ten largest clones capture 25% to 35% of the sample. Sequencing input: blood. Receptors were obtained from a man aged 25 to 45 in good health.

The V gene is TRBV30, the J gene TRBJ1-2; D possibly corresponds to TRBD1 (5 bases). The germline gives CDR1 GTSNPN, CDR2 SVGIG (reference sequence). The CDR3 spans 12 residues. The V end lost 1 base, the J end lost 6 bases, and 9 bases lay between the germline ends. The CDR3 loop is CAWSGAGHGYTF. For the CDR3, the DNA is TGTGCCTGGAGTGGGGCAGGGCATGGCTACACCTTC.

The chain recombines TRBV24-1 with TRBJ2-5; no firm D call. CDR1 KGHDR and CDR2 SFDVKD come from the germline V gene. Trimming removed 4 bases from V and 3 bases from J, with 11 bases in between. The CDR3 runs 14 residues. CDR3 sequence: CATSDSGRKETQYF. The CDR3, as DNA: TGTGCCACCAGTGACTCAGGACGGAAAGAGACCCAGTACTTC.

In its sample, this clonotype was seen a few times. The rearrangement joins TRBV7-2 to TRBJ2-1, with 7 bases aligning to TRBD1. The CDR3 loop spans 17 amino acids. In germline, CDR1 is SGHTA, CDR2 FQGNSA. J lost 3 bases, V lost 5 bases, and 13 bases had no gene match. The CDR3 region is CASSPTPGQGDYNEQFF. CDR3 coding DNA: TGTGCCAGCAGCCCCACTCCCGGGCAGGGGGACTACAATGAGCAGTTCTTC.

The rearrangement links TRBV7-9 to TRBJ2-3; perhaps D is TRBD1 or TRBD2 (7 bases each). Germline-derived CDR1 and CDR2 are SEHNR and FQNEAQ (reference sequence). The CDR3 length is 14 residues. Trimming took 5 bases from V and 6 from J, leaving 15 bases between them. CDR3 in DNA: TGTGCCAGCAGCCTGTACAGGGGAGGGGATACGCAGTATTTT. Residues: CASSLYRGGDTQYF.

This clonotype was counted between two and nine times. The chain couples TRBV4-3 to TRBJ2-1; D could derive from TRBD1 or TRBD2 (6 bases each). The V end lost 5 bases, the J end lost 4 bases, and 15 bases lay between the germline ends. Per germline, CDR1 LGHNA and CDR2 YSLEER. This CDR3 comprises 15 residues. The CDR3 DNA is TGCGCCAGCAGCAAAGGGCAGGGGAGGTACAATGAGCAGTTCTTC. This codes for CASSKGQGRYNEQFF.

V gene TRBV29-1 combines with J gene TRBJ2-4; D unresolved. The J call could be wrong; TRBJ2-5 is a better fit for the DNA end. Per germline, CDR1 SQVTM and CDR2 ANQGSEA. This CDR3 has 17 residues. CDR3 amino acids: CSVEDLFRSGSTETQYF. DNA of the CDR3: TGCAGCGTTGAAGATTTGTTCCGGTCAGGAAGCACGGAGACCCAGTACTTC.

This clonotype has more than one count but fewer than ten. V and J are TRBV7-2 and TRBJ1-2, with D unresolved. Trimming took off 5 bases at V and 8 bases at J, with 18 bases between the two ends. The length of the CDR3 is 14 residues. Germline lookup yields CDR1 SGHTA and CDR2 FQGNSA. The CDR3: CASSPRMSSAGYTF. The CDR3 coding sequence is TGTGCCAGCAGCCCGCGGATGAGTTCGGCCGGCTACACCTTC. The entire variable domain, with the rest obtained from reference TRBV7-2 and TRBJ1-2, is as follows: GAGVSQSPSNKVTEKGKDVELRCDPISGHTALYWYRQSLGQGLEFLIYFQGNSAPDKSGLPSDRFSAERTGGSVSTLTIQRTQQEDSAVYLCASSPRMSSAGYTFGSGTRLTVV.

This clonotype was recorded once. J is TRBJ1-2 and V is TRBV29-1; 7 positions match TRBD1. V trimming: 8 bases; J trimming: 3 bases; junction bases outside the gene matches: 3. The CDR3 extends over 11 amino acids. Germline V gene data show CDR1 as SQVTM and CDR2 as ANQGSEA. In DNA, the CDR3 is TGCAGCCAGGGGGATCACTATGGCTACACCTTC. It specifies CSQGDHYGYTF. The full variable domain, rest sourced from reference TRBV29-1 and TRBJ1-2, is SAVISQKPSRDICQRGTSLTIQCQVDSQVTMMFWYRQQPGQSLTLIATANQGSEATYESGFVIDKFPISRPNLTFSTLTVSNMSPEDSSIYLCSQGDHYGYTFGSGTRLTVV.

The chain is built from TRBV10-3 and TRBJ1-2; D call uncertain. The CDR3 totals 14 residues. Germline V lookup: CDR1 ENHRY, CDR2 SYGVKD. Trimming shortened V by 6 bases and J by 5 bases, and 16 bases separated the two germline ends. Here the CDR3 DNA reads TGTGCCATCAGCCCCCCCGGATCCTCTTATGGCTACACCTTC. Its protein product is CAISPPGSSYGYTF.

V and J are TRBV29-1 and TRBJ2-1; no definite D call. CDR3 length: 11 amino acids. Germline-derived CDR1 and CDR2 are SQVTM and ANQGSEA. V lost 5 bases and J 4 bases, leaving 6 bases between the germline ends. The CDR3 loop reads CSVRAYNEQFF. For the CDR3, the DNA is TGCAGCGTTCGGGCGTACAATGAGCAGTTCTTC.

The chain couples TRBV20-1 to TRBJ2-5; 15 bases align to TRBD2. Germline V gene data show CDR1 as DFQATT and CDR2 as SNEGSKA (reference sequence). The CDR3 extends over 20 amino acids. The junction had 14 bases not matched to a gene; V was cut back by 3 bases and J by 0 bases. The CDR3: CSASFRTSGGASLNQETQYF. CDR3 DNA sequence: TGCAGTGCTAGTTTCCGGACTAGCGGGGGGGCGTCATTAAACCAAGAGACCCAGTACTTC.

The chain employs TRBV15 and TRBJ2-2; 7 bases are shared with TRBD1. V lost 5 bases to trimming and J lost 5 bases; unmatched junction nucleotides: 8. Germline V CDR1 and CDR2: LNHNV, YYDKDF (reference sequence). The CDR3 length is 15 residues. This CDR3 reads CATSPQTGLTGELFF. The DNA of the CDR3 is TGTGCCACCAGCCCTCAGACAGGGTTAACCGGGGAGCTGTTTTTT. Combining the CDR3 with reference TRBV15 and TRBJ2-2 gives the whole variable domain DAMVIQNPRYQVTQFGKPVTLSCSQTLNHNVMYWYQQKSSQAPKLLFHYYDKDFNNEADTPDNFQSRRPNTSFCFLDIRSPGLGDTAMYLCATSPQTGLTGELFFGEGSRLTVL.

The chain recombines TRBV7-3 with TRBJ2-3; 10 bases are a match to TRBD2. The CDR3 consists of 14 residues. The V and J ends lost 3 bases and 5 bases, in that order; junction bases with no gene match: 2. Germline-derived CDR1 and CDR2 are SGHTA and FQGTGA. This CDR3 is CASSFGLAVDTQYF. The CDR3, as DNA: TGTGCCAGCAGCTTCGGACTAGCGGTAGATACGCAGTATTTT.